This T cell receptor beta chain was captured by sequencing in a study of tumor and adjacent non-tumor tissue in lung cancer (dated by TCRdb to between 2018 and 2020). For context, the study as a whole: Of the cohort, about a dozen patients had adenocarcinoma, 2 had squamous cell carcinoma and 1 had small cell lung cancer. The approximately 15 enrolled patients, of whom some 10 were men and 5 were women, were aged roughly 31 to 85 years and were diagnosed with TNM stage I to III disease. Sequencing produced fewer than 150,000,000 productive TCRbeta reads in total, an average of about 4 million reads per sample. Using bulk TCRbeta repertoires from 15 lung cancer patients, the study set lung tumor tissue side by side with matched distant non-tumor lung tissue. For each patient, one tumor sample and one normal lung sample were taken, giving 25 to 30 paired specimens that underwent TCRbeta CDR3 sequencing.

The method was multiplex PCR. The run used an Illumina HiSeq 2500. TCRbeta libraries were built by three rounds of nested PCR using primers (Table S4), following protocols modified from ARM-PCR. Before sequencing, PCR products in the 200-500 bp range were cut out of the gel and cleaned up using the QIAquick gel extraction kit. As for the authors' bioinformatics: Reads were cleaned using Trimmomatic, were merged into complete CDR3 sequences using FLASH, and were assigned to V(D)J germline segments using MiTCR. Clonal diversity was computed as the inverse Simpson's index with VDJtools. A read counted as productive if the sequence was in-frame and lacked a premature stop codon. TCRdb itself trimmed the public reads at Q25 with fastp, ran MiXCR and retained productive beta chains. A single entry per CDR3 protein holds the most common genes and DNA from its merged rows. Here the V and J calls rest on TCRdb's processing, not on the authors' analysis. The sample contains approximately 110,000 distinct CDR3 sequences, 75% of them found a single time. The ten most abundant clones make up roughly 35% of the sample.

On this clonotype: Which antigen it targets is not known. The sample holds no much larger clone one base away, and base qualities are not on file.

Bulk unsorted tissue served as the source for RNA extraction, and RNA quality was assessed using a NanoDrop ND-1000 and an Agilent 2100. Newly diagnosed lung cancer patients without prior chemotherapy who had been admitted for thoracic surgery in China between August and November 2014 were enrolled as donors. Anyone who had undergone radiotherapy or chemotherapy before, or who had another cancer at the same time, was left out of the study. Pieces of surgical tissue measuring about 1-2.1 cm3 were kept in RNAlater solution and stored at -80 degrees C until use. General conclusions and limits of the study: Only 15 or so patients were included in the cohort, and the need for larger samples and more detailed clinical data was noted by the authors. The top 100 clones accounted for a significantly larger cumulative portion of the repertoire in normal lung than in tumor tissue. Tumor tissue showed significantly greater TCR diversity (inverse Simpson) than normal lung tissue (roughly 430 vs 170, P = 0.0075, Mann-Whitney U test). The methods do not name the sequencing platform or mention unique molecular identifiers. Younger patients had significantly higher TCR diversity, and higher tumor TCR diversity was associated with shorter overall and disease-free survival. Because peripheral blood was not sequenced, blood TCRbeta repertoires in the lung cancer patients of the study were not examined.

Sequenced sample: lung tumor tissue. The receptor's source is a woman aged 55-69 years with non-small cell lung cancer.

The DNA is as follows: TGTGCCAGCAACGTACGGACCGGGACAGGAAACAATGAGCAGTTCTTC. The translation is CASNVRTGTGNNEQFF. The chain links TRBV11-2 with TRBJ2-1; the junction holds 8 bases that match TRBD1. The germline V gene provides CDR1 SGHAT and CDR2 FQNNGV. Compared with germline, V lacks 7 bases and J lacks 5 bases; bases without a gene match: 13. Including cysteine and phenylalanine, the CDR3 has 16 amino acids. Only CDR3 DNA remains: 48 bases, in frame from the first base.